The 8 T cell receptor beta chains below were found in one sample sequenced in a study of T cells in women clearing cervical HPV infection. Sequencing was performed with immunoSEQ multiplex PCR; in TCRdb, only in-frame clones are kept and a portion is missing. The sample totals about 34,000 clones. Source material: blood buffy coat. The receptor set was obtained from a woman between 18 and 70 years old with a cervical HPV16 infection that either progressed to CIN3+ or cleared (not recorded which).

As to this clone: The CDR3 is cut off 3 residues early in the read; its end comes from the germline J gene. The chain recombines TRBV10-3 with TRBJ1-6, with 7 bases lining up with TRBD1. CDR3 length equals 15 residues. The J segment lost 7 bases and the V segment lost 1 base, leaving 4 bases of the junction unmatched. Germline values: CDR1 ENHRY, CDR2 SYGVKD. The part of the CDR3 DNA that was read is TGTGCCATCAGTGAGTGGGGCAGGGGGAATTCACCC. Its protein is CAISEWGRGNSP. The entire CDR3 sequence reads CAISEWGRGNSPLHF.

In the case of this clone: Read data end 3 residues before the CDR3 end; the end is taken from the germline J gene. The rearrangement uses TRBV7-3 and TRBJ2-2; D is unclear. CDR1 SGHTA and CDR2 FQGTGA come from the germline V gene. The CDR3 has 14 amino acids. The V gene lost 4 bases and the J gene lost 2 bases, with 8 bases spanning the gap. CDR3 DNA, as far as it was read: TGTGCCAGCAGCTCCCAACTAAACACCGGGGAG. Amino acid sequence: CASSSQLNTGE. The whole CDR3 is CASSSQLNTGELFF.

As for this clone: From the germline J gene comes the end of the CDR3, since the read stops 3 residues before it. The J gene is TRBJ2-3, the V gene TRBV30; TRBD1 agrees at 7 bases. Germline V lookup: CDR1 GTSNPN, CDR2 SVGIG (reference sequence). CDR3 length equals 17 residues. The CDR3 spells CAWSLRTGPDSNQPQYF. CDR3 bases read: TGTGCCTGGAGTCTTCGGACAGGACCGGATAGCAATCAGCCG. Filled out from reference TRBV30 and TRBJ2-3, the complete variable domain reads SQTIHQWPATLVQPVGSPLSLECTVEGTSNPNLYWYRQAAGRGLQLLFYSVGIGQISSEVPQNLSASRPQDRQFILSSKKLLLSDSGFYLCAWSLRTGPDSNQPQYFGPGTRLTVL.

Regarding this clone: Read data end 3 residues before the CDR3 end; the end is taken from the germline J gene. V gene TRBV7-3 combines with J gene TRBJ2-1; 13 bases map to TRBD2. Looked up from germline, CDR1 is SGHTA and CDR2 is FQGTGA. V lost 8 bases to trimming and J lost 9 bases; unmatched junction nucleotides: 7. The CDR3 is 14 amino acids. This CDR3 reads CASAWTSGSIEQFF. The DNA read from the CDR3 is TGTGCCAGCGCCTGGACTAGCGGGAGCATTGAG.

As for this clone: The sequenced fragment ends 3 residues before the CDR3 boundary, so the rest is inferred from the germline J gene. This rearrangement joins TRBV7-3 to TRBJ2-1, with 13 bases aligning to TRBD2. Germline trimming cut 5 bases from V and 6 bases from J; bases unmatched to any gene: 4. CDR1 SGHTA and CDR2 FQGTGA come from the germline V gene. This CDR3 has 15 amino acids. The sequenced CDR3 bases are TGTGCCAGCAGCCCTAGGACTAGCGGGGGCAATGAG. Its translation: CASSPRTSGGNE. The whole CDR3 protein reads CASSPRTSGGNEQFF.

The CDR3: CASRLTSTDTQYF. The part of the CDR3 DNA that was read is TGTGCCAGCAGGCTTACTAGCACAGATACG. V is TRBV7-3 and J is TRBJ2-3; D unresolved. The read comes to an end 3 residues before the CDR3 does, leaving the germline J gene to fill in the end. The germline V gene encodes CDR1 SGHTA and CDR2 FQGTGA. V gave up 6 bases and J gave up 0 bases, with 7 bases separating them. The CDR3 runs to 13 residues.

On this clone itself: The DNA ends 3 residues before the CDR3 does, and the rest of the CDR3 is filled in from the germline J gene. The V call is TRBV20-1, the J call TRBJ2-1, with TRBD2 as a possible D gene (7 bases). CDR3 length: 12 amino acids. Trimming cost V 5 bases and J 6 bases, with 11 bases left between them. Germline values: CDR1 DFQATT, CDR2 SNEGSKA (reference sequence). CDR3 sequence reads: CSAGGGTNEQFF. The sequenced CDR3 bases are TGCAGTGCTGGGGGGGGCACCAATGAG.

About this clone: The sequence runs out 3 residues before the end of the CDR3; the remainder is reconstructed from the germline J gene. The J gene is TRBJ1-3, the V gene TRBV7-8; unclear D gene. Per the germline V gene, CDR1 is SGHVS and CDR2 is FQNEAQ. The CDR3 covers 14 residues. V shed 8 bases and J shed 2 bases, with 13 bases lying between them. Incomplete CDR3 DNA: TGTGCCAGCGAGGACTCCTTTACTGGAAACACC. Protein sequence: CASEDSFTGNT. The whole CDR3 sequence is CASEDSFTGNTIYF.